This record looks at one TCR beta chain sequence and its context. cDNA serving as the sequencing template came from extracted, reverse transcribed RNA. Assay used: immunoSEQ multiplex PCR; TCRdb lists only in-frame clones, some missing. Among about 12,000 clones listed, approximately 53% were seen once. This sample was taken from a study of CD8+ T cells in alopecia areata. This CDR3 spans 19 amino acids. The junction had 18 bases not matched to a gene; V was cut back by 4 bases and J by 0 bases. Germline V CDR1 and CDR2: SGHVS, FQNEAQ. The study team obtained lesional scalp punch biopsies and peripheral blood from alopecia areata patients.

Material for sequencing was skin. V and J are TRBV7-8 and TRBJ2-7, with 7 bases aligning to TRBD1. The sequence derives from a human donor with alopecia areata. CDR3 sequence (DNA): TGTGCCAGCAGCTCAAACCGATTCTCCTCGGGACAGAGCTCCTACGAGCAGTACTTC. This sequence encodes CASSSNRFSSGQSSYEQYF.